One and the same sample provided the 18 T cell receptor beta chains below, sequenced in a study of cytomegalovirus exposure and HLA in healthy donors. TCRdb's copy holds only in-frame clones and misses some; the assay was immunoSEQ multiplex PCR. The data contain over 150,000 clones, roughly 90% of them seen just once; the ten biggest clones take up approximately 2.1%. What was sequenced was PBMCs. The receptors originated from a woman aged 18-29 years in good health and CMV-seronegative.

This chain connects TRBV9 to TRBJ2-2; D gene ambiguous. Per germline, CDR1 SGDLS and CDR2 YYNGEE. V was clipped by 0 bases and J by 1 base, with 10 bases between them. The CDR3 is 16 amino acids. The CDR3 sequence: CASSVDTPLNTGELFF. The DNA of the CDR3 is TGTGCCAGCAGCGTAGACACACCCTTGAACACCGGGGAGCTGTTTTTT.

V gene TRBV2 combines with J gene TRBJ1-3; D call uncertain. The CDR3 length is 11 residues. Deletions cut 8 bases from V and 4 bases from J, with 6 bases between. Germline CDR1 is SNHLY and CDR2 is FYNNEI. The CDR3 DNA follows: TGTGCCAGCGGTCGGGGAAACACCATATATTTT. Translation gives CASGRGNTIYF.

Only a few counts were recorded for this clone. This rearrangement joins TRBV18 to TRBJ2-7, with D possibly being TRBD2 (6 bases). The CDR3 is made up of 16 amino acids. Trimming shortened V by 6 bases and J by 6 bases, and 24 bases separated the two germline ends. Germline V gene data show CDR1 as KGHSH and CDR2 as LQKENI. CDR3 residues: CASSMAGGPVRSEQYF. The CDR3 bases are TGTGCCAGCTCGATGGCCGGGGGACCCGTAAGGAGCGAGCAGTACTTC.

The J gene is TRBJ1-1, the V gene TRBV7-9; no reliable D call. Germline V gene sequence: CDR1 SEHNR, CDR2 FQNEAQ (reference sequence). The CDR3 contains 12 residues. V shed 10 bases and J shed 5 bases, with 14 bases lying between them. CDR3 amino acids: CATSMERTEAFF. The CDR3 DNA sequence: TGTGCCACTAGCATGGAGAGGACTGAAGCTTTCTTT.

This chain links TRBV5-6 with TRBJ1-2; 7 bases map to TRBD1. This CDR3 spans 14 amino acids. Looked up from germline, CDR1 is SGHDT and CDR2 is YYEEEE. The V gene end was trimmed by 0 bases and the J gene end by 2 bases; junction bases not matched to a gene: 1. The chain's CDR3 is CASSLGGQNYGYTF. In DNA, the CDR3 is TGTGCCAGCAGCTTGGGGGGACAGAACTATGGCTACACCTTC. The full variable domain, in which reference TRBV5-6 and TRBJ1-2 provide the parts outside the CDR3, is DAGVTQSPTHLIKTRGQQVTLRCSPKSGHDTVSWYQQALGQGPQFIFQYYEEEERQRGNFPDRFSGHQFPNYSSELNVNALLLGDSALYLCASSLGGQNYGYTFGSGTRLTVV.

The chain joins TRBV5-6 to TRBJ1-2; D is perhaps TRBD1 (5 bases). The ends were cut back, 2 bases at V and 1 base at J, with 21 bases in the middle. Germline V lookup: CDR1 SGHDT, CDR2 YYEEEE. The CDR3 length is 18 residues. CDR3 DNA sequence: TGTGCCAGCAGCTTTTCGGGAGGGGCCTACCTTTTTAACTATGGCTACACCTTC. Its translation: CASSFSGGAYLFNYGYTF.

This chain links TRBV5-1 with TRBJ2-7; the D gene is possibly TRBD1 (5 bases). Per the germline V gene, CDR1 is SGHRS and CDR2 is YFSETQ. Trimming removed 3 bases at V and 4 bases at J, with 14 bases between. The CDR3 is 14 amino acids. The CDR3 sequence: CASSSSFQGYEQYF. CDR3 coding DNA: TGCGCCAGCAGCTCTTCATTCCAGGGTTACGAGCAGTACTTC.

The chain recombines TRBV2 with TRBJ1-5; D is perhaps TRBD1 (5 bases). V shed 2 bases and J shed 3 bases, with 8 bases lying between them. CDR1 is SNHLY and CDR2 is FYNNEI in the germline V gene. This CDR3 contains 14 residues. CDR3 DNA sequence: TGTGCCAGCAGTGAACGGGGGAACAATCAGCCCCAGCATTTT. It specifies CASSERGNNQPQHF.

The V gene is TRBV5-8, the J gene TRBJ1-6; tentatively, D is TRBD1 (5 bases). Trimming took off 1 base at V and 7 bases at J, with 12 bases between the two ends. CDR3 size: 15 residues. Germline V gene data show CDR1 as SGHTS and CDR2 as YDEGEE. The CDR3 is CASSLRRDYNSPLHF. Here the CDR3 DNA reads TGTGCCAGCAGCTTGAGGCGGGACTACAATTCACCCCTCCACTTT.

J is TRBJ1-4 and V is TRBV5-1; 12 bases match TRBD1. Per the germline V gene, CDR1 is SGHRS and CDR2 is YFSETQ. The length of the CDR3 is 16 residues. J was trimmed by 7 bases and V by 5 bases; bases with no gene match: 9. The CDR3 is CASRPGQGAWSEKLFF. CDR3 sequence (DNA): TGCGCCAGCAGGCCGGGACAGGGGGCCTGGAGTGAAAAACTGTTTTTT. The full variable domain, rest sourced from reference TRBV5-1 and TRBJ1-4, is KAGVTQTPRYLIKTRGQQVTLSCSPISGHRSVSWYQQTPGQGLQFLFEYFSETQRNKGNFPGRFSGRQFSNSRSEMNVSTLELGDSALYLCASRPGQGAWSEKLFFGSGTQLSVL.

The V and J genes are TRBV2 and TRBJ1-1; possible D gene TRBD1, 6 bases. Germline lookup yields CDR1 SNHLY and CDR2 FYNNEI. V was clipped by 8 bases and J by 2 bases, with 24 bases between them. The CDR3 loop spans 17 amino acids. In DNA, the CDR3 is TGTGCCAGCGCAAAAAGGGGGGGCGCCCGGGCCAACACTGAAGCTTTCTTT. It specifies CASAKRGGARANTEAFF.

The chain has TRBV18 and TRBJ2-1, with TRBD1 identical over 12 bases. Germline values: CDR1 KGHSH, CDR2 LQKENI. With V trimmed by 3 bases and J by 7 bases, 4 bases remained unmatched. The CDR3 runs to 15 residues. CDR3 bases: TGTGCCAGCTCACCGGGACAGGGGGCTTGGAATGAGCAGTTCTTC. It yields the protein CASSPGQGAWNEQFF.

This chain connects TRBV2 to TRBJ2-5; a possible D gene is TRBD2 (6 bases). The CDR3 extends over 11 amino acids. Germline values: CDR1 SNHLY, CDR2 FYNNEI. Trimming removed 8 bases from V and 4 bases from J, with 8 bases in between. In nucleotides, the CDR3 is TGTGCCAGCGGAGGGGCAGAGACCCAGTACTTC. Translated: CASGGAETQYF.

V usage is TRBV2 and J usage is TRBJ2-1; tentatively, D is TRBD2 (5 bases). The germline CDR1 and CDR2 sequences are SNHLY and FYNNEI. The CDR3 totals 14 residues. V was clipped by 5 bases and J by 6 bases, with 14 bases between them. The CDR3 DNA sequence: TGTGCCAGCAGTTTCTTGACCCGGGGCAATGAGCAGTTCTTC. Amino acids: CASSFLTRGNEQFF. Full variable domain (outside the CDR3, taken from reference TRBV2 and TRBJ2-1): EPEVTQTPSHQVTQMGQEVILRCVPISNHLYFYWYRQILGQKVEFLVSFYNNEISEKSEIFDDQFSVERPDGSNFTLKIRSTKLEDSAMYFCASSFLTRGNEQFFGPGTRLTVL.

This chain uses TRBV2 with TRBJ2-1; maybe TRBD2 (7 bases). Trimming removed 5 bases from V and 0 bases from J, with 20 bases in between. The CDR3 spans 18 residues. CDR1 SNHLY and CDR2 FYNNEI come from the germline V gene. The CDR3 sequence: CASSLTGGRDTSYNEQFF. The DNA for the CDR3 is TGTGCCAGCAGTTTAACAGGTGGGAGGGACACCTCCTACAATGAGCAGTTCTTC.

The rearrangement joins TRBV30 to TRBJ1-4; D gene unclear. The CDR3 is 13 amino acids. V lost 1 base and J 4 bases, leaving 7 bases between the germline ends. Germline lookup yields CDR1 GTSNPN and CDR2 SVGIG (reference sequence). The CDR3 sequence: CAWSGGFNEKLFF. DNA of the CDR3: TGTGCCTGGAGTGGAGGGTTTAATGAAAAACTGTTTTTT.

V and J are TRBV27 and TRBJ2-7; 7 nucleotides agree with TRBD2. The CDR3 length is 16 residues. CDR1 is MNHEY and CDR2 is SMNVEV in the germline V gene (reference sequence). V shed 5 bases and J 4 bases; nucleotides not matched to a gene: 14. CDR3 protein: CASSPRGGRVFYEQYF. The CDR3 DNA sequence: TGTGCCAGCAGTCCTCGAGGAGGGAGGGTTTTTTACGAGCAGTACTTC.

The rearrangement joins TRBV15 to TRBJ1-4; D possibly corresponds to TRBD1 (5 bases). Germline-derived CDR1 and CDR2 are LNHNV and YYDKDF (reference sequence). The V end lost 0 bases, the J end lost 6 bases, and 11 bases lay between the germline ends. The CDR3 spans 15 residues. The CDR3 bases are TGTGCCACCAGCAGAGAAAGCAGGGAACATGAAAAACTGTTTTTT. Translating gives CATSRESREHEKLFF.